This T cell receptor beta chain originates from a study of lymphopenia after photon versus proton radiotherapy. CDR1 is MNHEY and CDR2 is SVGAGI in the germline V gene. CDR3 length equals 16 residues. The germline V and J ends were trimmed by 2 bases and 4 bases, with 16 bases remaining between them. Profiled with immunoSEQ multiplex PCR; TCRdb holds only in-frame clones, not every one. Seen here are 150,000 or so clones, approximately 90% observed once, and the top ten hold roughly 4.7%. This clonotype originated in a man between 50 and 59 years old with gastric cancer. The chain employs TRBV6-5 and TRBJ2-3; the D gene could be TRBD1 or TRBD2 (7 bases each). This sample comprised peripheral blood, obtained from a patient treated with photon-based radiotherapy. The CDR3 sequence: CASSYGRGRVPDTQYF. The CDR3 DNA is TGTGCCAGCAGTTACGGGAGGGGGCGCGTCCCAGATACGCAGTATTTT.